These 23 T cell receptor beta chains came from one sample sequenced in a study of shared clonotypes between healthy human individuals (TCRdb year 2020). Library preparation was by the immunoSEQ multiplex PCR assay. The source is immuneACCESS, and TCRdb retained only in-frame sequences with V and J called. Part of the clones is not carried over; for the studies checked, unresolved V genes explain less than half of this, and the remainder is unexplained. The sample contains 550,000 to 700,000 clones, about three quarters of them found a single time. The ten largest make up around 2% of the sample. Material: memory CD4+ T cells sorted from blood. The meaning of the sample's cell subset or site label: CD45RA-negative fraction. All receptors come from a woman aged 25 to 39 in good health.

The V and J genes are TRBV30 and TRBJ2-5; 9 bases are shared with TRBD2. V was clipped by 0 bases and J by 5 bases; unmatched bases: 7. Germline loops: CDR1 GTSNPN, CDR2 SVGIG (reference sequence). The CDR3 is 15 amino acids. CDR3 in amino acids: CAWSVLRTSVETQYF. The CDR3 DNA is TGTGCCTGGAGTGTATTAAGGACTAGCGTGGAGACCCAGTACTTC.

This chain links TRBV6-1 with TRBJ1-2, with D unresolved. The germline gives CDR1 MNHNS, CDR2 SASEGT. Trimming removed 0 bases at V and 4 bases at J, with 6 bases between. The CDR3 runs 13 residues. The CDR3 nucleotides are TGTGCCAGCAGTGAAGCACAGCCCTATGGCTACACCTTC. Amino acid sequence: CASSEAQPYGYTF.

The chain joins TRBV6-1 to TRBJ1-5; D gene unclear. Germline-derived CDR1 and CDR2 are MNHNS and SASEGT. The CDR3 has 15 residues. Trimming stripped 2 bases from V and 0 bases from J, with 8 bases between. CDR3 loop: CASSERHYSNQPQHF. The CDR3 coding sequence is TGTGCCAGCAGTGAACGGCACTATAGCAATCAGCCCCAGCATTTT.

As to this clone: One end of the junction is discordant with germline, which a read error may explain. The chain employs TRBV28 and TRBJ1-2, with 10 positions matching TRBD1. Germline V lookup: CDR1 MDHEN, CDR2 SYDVKM. This CDR3 region has 12 residues. The CDR3 coding sequence is TGCGGGACAGGGGCCGGGCGTGGGGGCTACACCTTC. Translated, it gives CGTGAGRGGYTF.

This clone was recorded only once. This chain uses TRBV7-3 with TRBJ2-2; D perhaps matches TRBD2 (6 bases). The CDR3 runs to 14 residues. Germline-derived CDR1 and CDR2 are SGHTA and FQGTGA. Trimming pared 5 bases from V and 6 bases from J, leaving 13 bases between. This chain's CDR3 is CASSPVPGAGELFF. DNA for the CDR3: TGTGCCAGCAGCCCAGTTCCGGGAGCCGGGGAGCTGTTTTTT. The full variable domain, rest sourced from reference TRBV7-3 and TRBJ2-2, is GAGVSQTPSNKVTEKGKYVELRCDPISGHTALYWYRQSLGQGPEFLIYFQGTGAADDSGLPNDRFFAVRPEGSVSTLKIQRTERGDSAVYLCASSPVPGAGELFFGEGSRLTVL.

There are a few counts of this clone. This sequence joins TRBV6-1 and TRBJ1-4; no definite D call. Between the trimmed V and J ends, which lost 0 bases and 8 bases, there was a span of 1 base. The V gene's germline CDR1 is MNHNS and CDR2 SASEGT. The CDR3 runs 11 residues. The CDR3 coding sequence is TGTGCCAGCAGTGAAGCCGAAAAACTGTTTTTT. This gives the protein CASSEAEKLFF.

The chain employs TRBV18 and TRBJ1-1, with D maybe TRBD1 (6 bases). Trimming stripped 3 bases from V and 5 bases from J, with 16 bases between. CDR3 length equals 15 residues. Per germline, CDR1 KGHSH and CDR2 LQKENI. The CDR3 DNA sequence: TGTGCCAGCTCACCTGGGGAGGGGGGGAGGACTGAAGCTTTCTTT. It specifies CASSPGEGGRTEAFF.

This rearrangement joins TRBV6-1 to TRBJ1-6; D call uncertain. CDR1 is MNHNS and CDR2 is SASEGT in the germline V gene. Trimming removed 5 bases from V and 7 bases from J, with 9 bases in between. The length of the CDR3 is 13 residues. DNA for the CDR3: TGTGCCAGCAGTCTGTCCAGCAATTCACCCCTCCACTTT. It yields the protein CASSLSSNSPLHF.

The J gene is TRBJ2-7, the V gene TRBV27, with a weak D call TRBD1 (6 bases). The V end lost 6 bases, the J end lost 8 bases, and 14 bases lay between the germline ends. The CDR3 has 12 amino acids. The germline V gene encodes CDR1 MNHEY and CDR2 SMNVEV (reference sequence). The CDR3 nucleotides are TGTGCCAGCAGGGAATTAACAGGGAAGCAGTACTTC. The encoded protein is CASRELTGKQYF.

V is TRBV5-4 and J is TRBJ2-1, with 13 bases aligning to TRBD2. V lost 4 bases and J lost 10; bases outside the gene matches: 8. The germline V gene has CDR1 SGHNT and CDR2 YYREEE (reference sequence). The CDR3 runs 15 residues. CDR3 loop: CASSKGLAGDQEQFF. DNA of the CDR3: TGTGCCAGCAGCAAAGGACTAGCGGGAGATCAAGAGCAGTTCTTC.

Points on this clone: Its ends do not fully match the called genes, so a read error is possible. V gene TRBV5-1 combines with J gene TRBJ2-3; 7 bases map to TRBD2. Germline V gene data show CDR1 as SGHRS and CDR2 as YFSETQ. The CDR3 consists of 14 residues. CDR3 in DNA: TGCGCCAGCAGCCCCCGACTAGCAGGAGATACGCAGTGTTTT. This codes for CASSPRLAGDTQCF.

DNA of the CDR3: TGTGCCAGCAGCTCGCTCGACGGGGAGACCCAGTACTTC. Protein: CASSSLDGETQYF. The chain recombines TRBV5-6 with TRBJ2-5; D ambiguous. Germline CDR1 reads SGHDT; CDR2 reads YYEEEE. With 3 bases removed from V and 5 bases from J, the gap between germline ends came to 11 bases. The CDR3 is made up of 13 amino acids.

V gene TRBV7-6 combines with J gene TRBJ2-2; D could derive from TRBD1 or TRBD2 (5 bases each). The ends were cut back, 10 bases at V and 0 bases at J, with 12 bases in the middle. Germline V CDR1 and CDR2: SGHVS, FNYEAQ. There are 14 residues in the CDR3. The CDR3 loop is CATRGQPNTGELFF. CDR3 DNA: TGTGCCACCCGGGGCCAACCGAACACCGGGGAGCTGTTTTTT.

This clone showed up just a few times. The chain carries TRBV18 and TRBJ2-7, with 7 nucleotides matching TRBD2. The germline V gene has CDR1 KGHSH and CDR2 LQKENI. With V trimmed by 3 bases and J by 3 bases, 17 bases remained unmatched. The CDR3 extends over 18 amino acids. CDR3 DNA sequence: TGTGCCAGCTCACCGGGGATCAAGGGGCGCGGCGGGAGCTACGAGCAGTACTTC. Protein sequence: CASSPGIKGRGGSYEQYF. Together with reference TRBV18 and TRBJ2-7, the CDR3 gives the full variable domain: NAGVMQNPRHLVRRRGQEARLRCSPMKGHSHVYWYRQLPEEGLKFMVYLQKENIIDESGMPKERFSAEFPKEGPSILRIQQVVRGDSAAYFCASSPGIKGRGGSYEQYFGPGTRLTVT.

The rearrangement joins TRBV5-8 to TRBJ2-7, with a weak D call TRBD1 (5 bases). Germline V gene lookup returns CDR1 SGHTS and CDR2 YDEGEE. CDR3 length: 12 amino acids. Trimming shortened V by 4 bases and J by 3 bases, and 8 bases separated the two germline ends. CDR3 in DNA: TGTGCCAGCAGCGTACAGGACTACGAGCAGTACTTC. It is translated as CASSVQDYEQYF.

The chain couples TRBV19 to TRBJ2-3, with 10 bases that match TRBD1. The CDR3 extends over 15 amino acids. Germline V gene data show CDR1 as LNHDA and CDR2 as SQIVND (reference sequence). The V segment lost 3 bases and the J segment 4 bases; nucleotides outside the gene matches: 4. CDR3: CASSIMTGGADTQYF. The CDR3 bases are TGTGCCAGTAGTATTATGACAGGGGGCGCAGATACGCAGTATTTT.

V and J are TRBV10-3 and TRBJ2-5, with D perhaps TRBD1 (5 bases). V was pared by 0 bases and J by 2 bases, with 10 bases between. This CDR3 is 15 amino acids long. Germline CDR1 reads ENHRY; CDR2 reads SYGVKD. The CDR3 spells CAISESRGLQETQYF. CDR3 DNA: TGTGCCATCAGTGAGTCAAGGGGCTTACAAGAGACCCAGTACTTC.

V and J are TRBV25-1 and TRBJ2-5; 11 positions match TRBD2. The CDR3 extends over 18 amino acids. The V gene end was trimmed by 4 bases and the J gene end by 5 bases; junction bases not matched to a gene: 15. Germline V lookup: CDR1 MGHDK, CDR2 SYGVNS. The CDR3 DNA sequence: TGTGCCAGCAGTGCCTCTTCTACTAGCGGGAGTTTATCGGAGACCCAGTACTTC. Translation gives CASSASSTSGSLSETQYF. Full variable domain (remainder filled in from reference TRBV25-1 and TRBJ2-5): EADIYQTPRYLVIGTGKKITLECSQTMGHDKMYWYQQDPGMELHLIHYSYGVNSTEKGDLSSESTVSRIRTEHFPLTLESARPSHTSQYLCASSASSTSGSLSETQYFGPGTRLLVL.

This clone turned up a few times. V gene TRBV7-2 combines with J gene TRBJ1-3; TRBD1 might be the D (6 bases). Looked up from germline, CDR1 is SGHTA and CDR2 is FQGNSA. CDR3 size: 16 residues. V shed 1 base and J shed 0 bases, with 10 bases lying between them. As DNA, the CDR3 is TGTGCCAGCAGCTTAGTGGGGGGGCCCTCTGGAAACACCATATATTTT. Translating it yields CASSLVGGPSGNTIYF.

The chain recombines TRBV5-4 with TRBJ2-1; 8 positions agree with TRBD1. With 6 bases clipped from V and 8 bases from J, the junction kept 7 bases outside the gene matches. Germline CDR1 SGHNT, CDR2 YYREEE (reference sequence). This CDR3 is 13 amino acids long. CDR3 in amino acids: CASTWTGSDEQFF. The CDR3 bases are TGTGCCAGCACCTGGACAGGGAGTGATGAGCAGTTCTTC.

This rearrangement joins TRBV4-1 to TRBJ2-7; 8 positions match TRBD2. The CDR3 is made up of 16 amino acids. Germline trimming cut 0 bases from V and 4 bases from J; bases unmatched to any gene: 8. The germline V gene encodes CDR1 MGHRA and CDR2 YSYEKL. CDR3 bases: TGCGCCAGCAGCCAAGATCGGGCCGGGAGGGGGTACGAGCAGTACTTC. Protein product: CASSQDRAGRGYEQYF.

The chain is built from TRBV7-3 and TRBJ1-1; D is undetermined. Germline V gives CDR1 SGHTA, CDR2 FQGTGA. The CDR3 spans 13 residues. V lost 1 base and J lost 1, with 4 bases in between. The CDR3 sequence: CASSLNRNTEAFF. Here the CDR3 DNA reads TGTGCCAGCAGCTTAAACAGGAACACTGAAGCTTTCTTT.

This clone has just a few counts. The same CDR3 is also encoded by other DNA sequences in this sample. V usage is TRBV7-7 and J usage is TRBJ2-1, with TRBD1 as a possible D gene (5 bases). Trimming removed 1 base from V and 4 bases from J, with 8 bases in between. The CDR3 runs to 14 residues. Germline V gene sequence: CDR1 SSHAT, CDR2 FNYEAQ (reference sequence). CDR3 coding DNA: TGTGCCAGCAGCTTAGAGGGGCTGTACAATGAGCAGTTCTTC. Amino acid sequence: CASSLEGLYNEQFF.